This T cell receptor beta chain was sequenced in a study of blood T cell repertoires in COVID-19. Study overall: Samples representing acute and convalescent COVID-19 were sourced from the United States, Italy and Spain. T cells, B-cell-depleted T cells, or PBMCs supplied cDNA or gDNA.

Under the authors' procedure: From reference gene primer amplification, estimates of nucleated cell counts were derived. The data were produced by immunoSEQ multiplex PCR, yet TCRdb's version contains in-frame clones alone and is incomplete. V and J calls and clone size are those listed in that table; D and trimming were worked out from the DNA. Of 42,000 or so clones in the sample, approximately 73% are singletons; the top ten hold roughly a quarter. Germline lookup yields CDR1 MDHEN and CDR2 SYDVKM. The CDR3 is 13 amino acids. Trimming took 6 bases from V and 7 from J, leaving 15 bases between them.

The genes are TRBV28 and TRBJ1-2, with TRBD1 as a possible D gene (6 bases). The receptor was isolated from a man aged 80 or over with acute or convalescent COVID-19. Specimen: peripheral blood. The CDR3 DNA reads as TGTGCCAGCAGCCAGACCAGGGGAACTGGCTACACCTTC. Residues: CASSQTRGTGYTF.